Following are 19 T cell receptor beta chains from one sample sequenced in a study of blood T cell repertoires in COVID-19. Assay: immunoSEQ multiplex PCR; the TCRdb copy retains only in-frame clones and omits some. The table has 90,000 to 120,000 clones, approximately 84% seen once. The specimen sequenced was peripheral blood. The receptors were sampled from a human donor in a cohort sampled during active COVID-19.

The chain employs TRBV2 and TRBJ1-5, with a possible D match to TRBD1 (5 bases). CDR1 is SNHLY and CDR2 is FYNNEI in the germline V gene. V lost 3 bases and J lost 1, with 10 bases in between. The CDR3 is made up of 15 amino acids. CDR3 sequence reads: CASSELRTSNQPQHF. CDR3 in DNA: TGTGCCAGCAGTGAGTTACGGACAAGCAATCAGCCCCAGCATTTT. Full variable domain (remainder filled in from reference TRBV2 and TRBJ1-5): EPEVTQTPSHQVTQMGQEVILRCVPISNHLYFYWYRQILGQKVEFLVSFYNNEISEKSEIFDDQFSVERPDGSNFTLKIRSTKLEDSAMYFCASSELRTSNQPQHFGDGTRLSIL.

This clone was detected only once. The CDR3 DNA is TGTGCCAGCAGTTACTTCCTCTCCGGGACTAGTCCATATTGGCAGTTCTTC. It specifies CASSYFLSGTSPYWQFF. V gene TRBV6-2 or TRBV6-3 combines with J gene TRBJ2-1, with 8 bases aligning to TRBD2. Germline V lookup: CDR1 MNHEY, CDR2 SVGEGT. The CDR3 sequence is 17 residues long. V shed 1 base and J 12 bases; nucleotides not matched to a gene: 17.

The chain links TRBV11-3 to TRBJ2-2, with TRBD1 matching 8 bases. With 5 bases clipped from V and 4 bases from J, the junction kept 6 bases outside the gene matches. Per germline, CDR1 SGHNT and CDR2 YENEEA. The CDR3 contains 15 residues. CDR3 nucleotides: TGTGCCAGCAGCCAAGGACAGGGCGCCACCGGGGAGCTGTTTTTT. Translated, it gives CASSQGQGATGELFF.

This clone appeared a few times. V is TRBV7-2 and J is TRBJ1-1; TRBD1 matches 7 bases. J was trimmed by 6 bases and V by 9 bases; bases with no gene match: 10. The CDR3 totals 13 residues. Germline loops: CDR1 SGHTA, CDR2 FQGNSA. CDR3 sequence: CASGQAEGAEAFF. DNA of the CDR3: TGTGCCAGTGGACAGGCGGAAGGGGCTGAAGCTTTCTTT. The full variable domain, completed using reference TRBV7-2 and TRBJ1-1, is GAGVSQSPSNKVTEKGKDVELRCDPISGHTALYWYRQSLGQGLEFLIYFQGNSAPDKSGLPSDRFSAERTGGSVSTLTIQRTQQEDSAVYLCASGQAEGAEAFFGQGTRLTVV.

The V call is TRBV28, the J call TRBJ2-7; maybe TRBD2 (5 bases). Trimming removed 6 bases at V and 3 bases at J, with 21 bases between. This CDR3 has 16 amino acids. The germline CDR1 and CDR2 sequences are MDHEN and SYDVKM. Here the CDR3 DNA reads TGTGCCAGCAGCCGAGCCGCCTCTAGCAACAGCTACGAGCAGTACTTC. It specifies CASSRAASSNSYEQYF.

The V gene is TRBV7-2, the J gene TRBJ1-2; D gene ambiguous. V gave up 5 bases and J gave up 2 bases, with 12 bases separating them. The CDR3 is made up of 14 amino acids. The V gene's germline CDR1 is SGHTA and CDR2 FQGNSA. The DNA of the CDR3 is TGTGCCAGCAGCCCCTCCGGGGTGAACTATGGCTACACCTTC. It codes for CASSPSGVNYGYTF. The entire variable domain, with the rest obtained from reference TRBV7-2 and TRBJ1-2, is as follows: GAGVSQSPSNKVTEKGKDVELRCDPISGHTALYWYRQSLGQGLEFLIYFQGNSAPDKSGLPSDRFSAERTGGSVSTLTIQRTQQEDSAVYLCASSPSGVNYGYTFGSGTRLTVV.

The chain carries TRBV24-1 and TRBJ2-2; 12 nucleotides agree with TRBD1. Germline V lookup: CDR1 KGHDR, CDR2 SFDVKD. The CDR3 runs to 19 residues. The V and J ends lost 2 bases and 0 bases, in that order; junction bases with no gene match: 6. CDR3 nucleotide sequence: TGTGCCACCAGTGATTCCCCCGGGACAGGGGGCGCGAACACCGGGGAGCTGTTTTTT. Its protein product is CATSDSPGTGGANTGELFF.

The V call is TRBV4-1, the J call TRBJ2-7; 11 bases match TRBD2. Trimming took 2 bases from V and 3 from J; bases not matched to a gene: 0. CDR3 size: 14 residues. Germline CDR1 reads MGHRA; CDR2 reads YSYEKL. CDR3 coding DNA: TGCGCCAGCAGCCAAACTAGCGGGAGCTACGAGCAGTACTTC. Its translation is CASSQTSGSYEQYF.

This chain joins TRBV7-3 and TRBJ2-2; the D gene is possibly TRBD1 (6 bases). V lost 8 bases to trimming and J lost 1 base, with 11 bases between them. The CDR3 has 14 residues. Germline V CDR1 and CDR2: SGHTA, FQGTGA. CDR3 protein: CASRPTGNTGELFF. In nucleotides, the CDR3 is TGTGCCAGCCGACCGACAGGGAACACCGGGGAGCTGTTTTTT.

This chain connects TRBV5-1 to TRBJ2-1; 7 positions match TRBD2. Germline CDR1 reads SGHRS; CDR2 reads YFSETQ. This CDR3 has 16 amino acids. V lost 0 bases to trimming and J lost 4 bases; unmatched junction nucleotides: 7. In nucleotides, the CDR3 is TGCGCCAGCAGCTTGGTGGCGGGGGAAACATACAATGAGCAGTTCTTC. Translating gives CASSLVAGETYNEQFF.

The rearrangement joins TRBV7-2 to TRBJ2-7; TRBD2 might be the D (5 bases). This CDR3 has 15 residues. Germline V lookup: CDR1 SGHTA, CDR2 FQGNSA. Trimming took off 1 base at V and 4 bases at J, with 14 bases between the two ends. CDR3 nucleotides: TGTGCCAGCAGCTTAGGTCTGGCGGGCCTGTACGAGCAGTACGTC. Its translation is CASSLGLAGLYEQYV.

The chain carries TRBV6-6 and TRBJ2-1; possibly TRBD2 for D (7 bases). The germline V and J ends were trimmed by 3 bases and 3 bases, with 15 bases remaining between them. In germline, CDR1 is MNHNY, CDR2 SVGAGI (reference sequence). This CDR3 spans 16 amino acids. CDR3 region: CASSYGGGAGYNEQFF. As DNA, the CDR3 is TGTGCCAGCAGTTATGGTGGGGGGGCTGGCTACAATGAGCAGTTCTTC.

The chain is built from TRBV7-2 and TRBJ1-2; D is ambiguous. This CDR3 comprises 12 residues. Germline V gene sequence: CDR1 SGHTA, CDR2 FQGNSA. The germline V and J ends were trimmed by 6 bases and 3 bases, with 8 bases remaining between them. CDR3: CASSPRDYGYTF. The CDR3 DNA follows: TGTGCCAGCAGTCCCCGAGACTATGGCTACACCTTC.

The chain joins TRBV18 to TRBJ2-2, with D maybe TRBD1 (5 bases). With 3 bases removed from V and 5 bases from J, the gap between germline ends came to 10 bases. The CDR3 consists of 14 residues. The germline V gene encodes CDR1 KGHSH and CDR2 LQKENI. The CDR3 coding sequence is TGTGCCAGCTCACCGGGCAGGGAAACCGGGGAGCTGTTTTTT. This codes for CASSPGRETGELFF.

The V and J genes are TRBV10-3 and TRBJ1-1, with D perhaps TRBD1 (5 bases). The length of the CDR3 is 14 residues. Germline V lookup: CDR1 ENHRY, CDR2 SYGVKD. The V end lost 7 bases, the J end lost 2 bases, and 14 bases lay between the germline ends. This chain's CDR3 is CAIKGWTPNTEAFF. The DNA of the CDR3 is TGTGCCATCAAAGGATGGACACCCAACACTGAAGCTTTCTTT.

The sample holds a few counts of this clone. Here the CDR3 DNA reads TGTGCCAGCAGCTTAGGACAGGACTCCGGGAGCTACACCTTC. It specifies CASSLGQDSGSYTF. This chain links TRBV7-9 with TRBJ1-2; D perhaps matches TRBD1 (6 bases). Between the trimmed V and J ends, which lost 1 base and 9 bases, there was a span of 15 bases. Germline loops: CDR1 SEHNR, CDR2 FQNEAQ (reference sequence). This CDR3 is built from 14 residues.

The CDR3 loop reads CASTPSPGRGTDTQYF. Here the CDR3 DNA reads TGTGCCAGCACCCCAAGCCCGGGAAGGGGCACAGATACGCAGTATTTT. The chain links TRBV28 to TRBJ2-3, with D tentatively TRBD2 (5 bases). CDR1 and CDR2 (germline): MDHEN, SYDVKM. V was clipped by 7 bases and J by 1 base, with 18 bases between them. The CDR3 extends over 16 amino acids.

This clone was detected once. The V and J genes are TRBV5-1 and TRBJ2-3; 10 bases are a match to TRBD2. This CDR3 is built from 16 residues. After removal of 5 bases from V and 1 base from J, the junction contained 7 bases not matched to a gene. Germline lookup yields CDR1 SGHRS and CDR2 YFSETQ. The CDR3, as DNA: TGCGCCAGCAGGGAACCTCTAGCGGGAGGCACAGATACGCAGTATTTT. It specifies CASREPLAGGTDTQYF.

The V and J genes are TRBV9 and TRBJ2-1, with D maybe TRBD2 (5 bases). Trimming took off 1 base at V and 4 bases at J, with 15 bases between the two ends. The CDR3 contains 16 residues. Germline V gene data show CDR1 as SGDLS and CDR2 as YYNGEE. DNA of the CDR3: TGTGCCAGCAGCGTATATAATACCGGCGGGTACAATGAGCAGTTCTTC. Translating it yields CASSVYNTGGYNEQFF.